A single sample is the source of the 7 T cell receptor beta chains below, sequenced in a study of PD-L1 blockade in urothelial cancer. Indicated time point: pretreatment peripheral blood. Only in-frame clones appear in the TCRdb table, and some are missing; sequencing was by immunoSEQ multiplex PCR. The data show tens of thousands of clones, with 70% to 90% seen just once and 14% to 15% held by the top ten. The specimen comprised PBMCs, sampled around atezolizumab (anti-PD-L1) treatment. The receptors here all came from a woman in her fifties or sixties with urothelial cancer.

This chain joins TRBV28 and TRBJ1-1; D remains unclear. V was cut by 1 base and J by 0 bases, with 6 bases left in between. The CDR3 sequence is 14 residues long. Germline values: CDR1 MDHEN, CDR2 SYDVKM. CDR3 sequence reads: CASSLLALNTEAFF. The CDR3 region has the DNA TGTGCCAGCAGTTTATTGGCCCTGAACACTGAAGCTTTCTTT. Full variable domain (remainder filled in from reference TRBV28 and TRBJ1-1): DVKVTQSSRYLVKRTGEKVFLECVQDMDHENMFWYRQDPGLGLRLIYFSYDVKMKEKGDIPEGYSVSREKKERFSLILESASTNQTSMYLCASSLLALNTEAFFGQGTRLTVV.

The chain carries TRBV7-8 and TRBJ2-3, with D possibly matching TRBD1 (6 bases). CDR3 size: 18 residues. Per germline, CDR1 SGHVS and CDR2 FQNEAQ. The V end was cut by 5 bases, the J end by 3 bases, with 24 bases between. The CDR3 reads CASSPKLNRDIQTDTQYF. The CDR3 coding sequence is TGTGCCAGCAGCCCTAAATTAAACCGGGACATCCAAACAGATACGCAGTATTTT.

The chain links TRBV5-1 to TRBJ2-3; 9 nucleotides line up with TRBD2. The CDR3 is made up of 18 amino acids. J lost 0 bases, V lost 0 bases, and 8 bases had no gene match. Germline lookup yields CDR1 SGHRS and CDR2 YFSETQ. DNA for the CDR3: TGCGCCAGCAGCTTGGCCACTCTAGCGGGGTATAGCACAGATACGCAGTATTTT. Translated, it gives CASSLATLAGYSTDTQYF.

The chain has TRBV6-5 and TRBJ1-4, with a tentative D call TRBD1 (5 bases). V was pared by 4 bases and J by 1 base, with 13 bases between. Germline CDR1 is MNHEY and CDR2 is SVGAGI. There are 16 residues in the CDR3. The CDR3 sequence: CASSSAGGVTNEKLFF. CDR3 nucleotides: TGTGCCAGCAGTTCCGCGGGGGGGGTAACTAATGAAAAACTGTTTTTT.

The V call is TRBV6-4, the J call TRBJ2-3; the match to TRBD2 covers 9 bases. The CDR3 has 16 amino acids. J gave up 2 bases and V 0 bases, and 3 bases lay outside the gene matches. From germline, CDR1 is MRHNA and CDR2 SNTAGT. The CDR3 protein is CASSDSAGGSTDTQYF. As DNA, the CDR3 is TGTGCCAGCAGTGACTCTGCGGGGGGGTCCACAGATACGCAGTATTTT.

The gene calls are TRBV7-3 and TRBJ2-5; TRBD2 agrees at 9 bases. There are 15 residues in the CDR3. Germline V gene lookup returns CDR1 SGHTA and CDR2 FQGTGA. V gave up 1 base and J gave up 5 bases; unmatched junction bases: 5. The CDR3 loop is CASSLMAGGAETQYF. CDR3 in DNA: TGTGCCAGCAGCTTAATGGCGGGGGGGGCGGAGACCCAGTACTTC.

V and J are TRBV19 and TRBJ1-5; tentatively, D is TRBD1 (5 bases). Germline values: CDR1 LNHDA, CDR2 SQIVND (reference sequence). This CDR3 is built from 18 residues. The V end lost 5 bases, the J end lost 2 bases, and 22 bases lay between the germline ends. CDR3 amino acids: CASSPLSFGGGGNQPQHF. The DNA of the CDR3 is TGTGCCAGTAGTCCCCTTTCTTTCGGGGGAGGAGGCAATCAGCCCCAGCATTTT.